Listed below are T cell receptor beta chains from one sample, sequenced in a study of T cells in Graves' hyperthyroidism and ophthalmopathy. MiXCR was run by TCRdb on the multiplex PCR reads, yielding one entry per CDR3 protein. The sample lists nearly 600,000 distinct CDR3 sequences; around 14% were seen once. The sample consisted of blood. Receptors were obtained from a woman aged 30 to 39 with Graves' hyperthyroidism that later progressed to Graves' ophthalmopathy. The conserved cysteine and the conserved F or W are not part of the CDR3 here. Each record gives: CDR3 length, V gene, J gene, clone size, CDR3 protein. Size is omitted from some rows. Given values are once, few, many or a class for expanded clones.

13	TRBV20-1	TRBJ1-1	NA	SASKDPGGLTEAF
9	TRBV5-1	TRBJ2-7	many	ASSANFEQY
13	TRBV7-9	TRBJ2-1	few	ASSHPSGPHNEQF
11	TRBV18	TRBJ1-1	NA	ASSPRQNTEAL
12	TRBV7-9	TRBJ2-7	few	ASKPGDRGPEQY
12	TRBV20-1	TRBJ2-5	many	SASGTGGAETQY
13	TRBV2	TRBJ1-1	many	ASREQDVGSTEAF
14	TRBV9	TRBJ2-1	many	ASSPPRTGSYNEQF
15	TRBV19	TRBJ2-7	few	ASSIGTSGSTSYEQY
14	TRBV30	TRBJ2-5	NA	AWSFKIGTIAETQY
11	TRBV4-2	TRBJ2-5	many	ASSQYRQETQY
12	TRBV24-1	TRBJ2-5	many	ATSDMTSQETQY
11	TRBV30	TRBJ1-5	NA	AWSVRGDQPQH
13	TRBV10-3	TRBJ2-7	NA	AISTDPKGSYEQY
12	TRBV11-2	TRBJ2-7	few	ASSLIRERGEQY
12	TRBV13	TRBJ2-7	many	ASSFGQGAREQY
14	TRBV7-8	TRBJ1-2	many	ASSPGQTKANYGYT
12	TRBV2	TRBJ1-6	many	ASIGQGLDSPLH
11	TRBV5-5	TRBJ1-2	many	ASTVLVDYGYT
13	TRBV2	TRBJ2-5	many	ASSGGRGLQETQY
12	TRBV28	TRBJ1-4	many	AIGPGQGKEKLF
13	TRBV30	TRBJ2-2	few	AWSVPGQNTGELF
13	TRBV12-3/TRBV12-4	TRBJ2-7	many	ASSFRLAGVFEQY
11	TRBV6-5	TRBJ1-2	many	ASSYSANYGYT
11	TRBV20-1	TRBJ1-1	NA	SVRTGATAEAF
13	TRBV9	TRBJ2-3	many	ASSVEWSGTDTQY
11	TRBV6-1	TRBJ1-5	many	ASIGGYNQPQH
12	TRBV7-9	TRBJ2-5	many	ASSHGTAQETQY